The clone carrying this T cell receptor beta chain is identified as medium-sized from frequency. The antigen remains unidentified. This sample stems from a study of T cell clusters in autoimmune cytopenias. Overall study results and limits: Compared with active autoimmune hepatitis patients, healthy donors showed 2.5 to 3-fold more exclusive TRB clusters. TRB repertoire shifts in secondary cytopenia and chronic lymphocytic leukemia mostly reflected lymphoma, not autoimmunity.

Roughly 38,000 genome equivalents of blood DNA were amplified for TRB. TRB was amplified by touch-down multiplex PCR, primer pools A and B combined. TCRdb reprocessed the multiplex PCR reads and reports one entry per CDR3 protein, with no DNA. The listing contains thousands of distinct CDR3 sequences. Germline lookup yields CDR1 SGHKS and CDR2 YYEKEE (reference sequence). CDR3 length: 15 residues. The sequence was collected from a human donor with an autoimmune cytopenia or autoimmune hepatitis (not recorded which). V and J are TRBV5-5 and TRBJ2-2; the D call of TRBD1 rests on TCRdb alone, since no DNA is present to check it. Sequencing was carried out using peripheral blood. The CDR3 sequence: CASSSGTVNTGELFF.